One sample yielded the 27 T cell receptor beta chains listed below, sequenced in a study of T cell repertoires in cytomegalovirus infection. These receptors have no known antigen. In TCRdb, the reads were re-called with MiXCR into one record per CDR3 protein. The repertoire holds more than 45,000 distinct CDR3 sequences, with about a third as singletons. Sequencing was carried out using PBMCs, sequenced either directly or after in vitro stimulation (not recorded which). These receptors originate from a human donor in good health (CMV status not recorded). Some clones in this sample may be carry-over from other donors' samples.

A few counts support this clonotype. The gene calls are TRBV6-6 and TRBJ1-6, with no clear D. Trimming shortened V by 0 bases and J by 10 bases, and 13 bases separated the two germline ends. Germline-derived CDR1 and CDR2 are MNHNY and SVGAGI (reference sequence). There are 15 residues in the CDR3. The DNA for the CDR3 is TGTGCCAGCAGTTACTCGCGGGATGGAGACTCACCCCTCCACTTT. Residues: CASSYSRDGDSPLHF.

V and J are TRBV6-1 and TRBJ2-7, with 10 bases lining up with TRBD2. This CDR3 has 18 amino acids. The junction had 21 bases not matched to a gene; V was cut back by 10 bases and J by 3 bases. Germline V gene data show CDR1 as MNHNS and CDR2 as SASEGT. The CDR3 here is CATGAGLAGEKRGYEQYF. CDR3 coding DNA: TGTGCCACGGGGGCAGGGCTAGCGGGGGAAAAAAGGGGCTACGAGCAGTACTTC.

The chain uses TRBV12-3 or TRBV12-4 and TRBJ1-1; D is uncertain. CDR3 length equals 11 residues. Trimming stripped 7 bases from V and 6 bases from J, with 9 bases between. CDR3: CASNGESEAFF. The DNA of the CDR3 is TGTGCCAGCAATGGGGAGTCTGAAGCTTTCTTT.

This rearrangement joins TRBV19 to TRBJ1-5; D remains unclear. The V and J ends lost 8 bases and 0 bases respectively, with 8 bases between them. The germline V gene has CDR1 LNHDA and CDR2 SQIVND (reference sequence). CDR3 length equals 13 residues. The chain's CDR3 is CASGWTSNQPQHF. CDR3 in DNA: TGTGCCAGTGGTTGGACTAGCAATCAGCCCCAGCATTTT.

The J gene is TRBJ1-3, the V gene TRBV20-1; D gene unclear. Trimming cost V 6 bases and J 1 base, with 13 bases left between them. CDR3 size: 14 residues. Germline assignment: CDR1 DFQATT and CDR2 SNEGSKA (reference sequence). CDR3 nucleotide sequence: TGCAGTGCCCGGACGGGAAGTTCTGGAAACACCATATATTTT. Residues: CSARTGSSGNTIYF.

The chain links TRBV19 to TRBJ2-3; D ambiguous. This CDR3 spans 12 amino acids. V shed 0 bases and J shed 4 bases, with 2 bases lying between them. The germline V gene has CDR1 LNHDA and CDR2 SQIVND (reference sequence). CDR3 nucleotides: TGTGCCAGTAGTATAGAACCAGATACGCAGTATTTT. It encodes CASSIEPDTQYF.

This clonotype appeared many times. V gene TRBV7-9 combines with J gene TRBJ2-5, with 11 bases fitting TRBD2. The CDR3 is 22 amino acids. Germline CDR1 and CDR2: SEHNR and FQNEAQ (reference sequence). Unmatched junction bases numbered 23, after V lost 5 bases and J lost 0 bases. The CDR3 sequence: CASSGFKSGGPRLAGNQETQYF. The CDR3 region has the DNA TGTGCCAGCAGCGGCTTTAAATCGGGGGGCCCAAGACTAGCGGGGAACCAAGAGACCCAGTACTTC.

This chain uses TRBV10-3 with TRBJ2-1; the match to TRBD2 covers 9 bases. The CDR3 sequence is 13 residues long. V was clipped by 7 bases and J by 8 bases; unmatched bases: 6. Looked up from germline, CDR1 is ENHRY and CDR2 is SYGVKD. DNA for the CDR3: TGTGCCATCACTAGCGGGGAGGGCGATGAGCAGTTCTTC. Translated: CAITSGEGDEQFF.

The rearrangement links TRBV12-3 or TRBV12-4 to TRBJ1-6; 7 nucleotides match TRBD1. The CDR3 runs to 14 residues. Trimming took 6 bases from V and 10 from J; bases not matched to a gene: 9. CDR3 coding DNA: TGTGCCAGCAGCCTGGGACAGTTTCTCTCACCCCTCCACTTT. Its protein is CASSLGQFLSPLHF.

This sequence joins TRBV24-1 and TRBJ2-5; no definite D call. Looked up from germline, CDR1 is KGHDR and CDR2 is SFDVKD. V was pared by 0 bases and J by 4 bases, with 8 bases between. CDR3 size: 14 residues. The CDR3 loop is CATSDLQERETQYF. DNA for the CDR3: TGTGCCACCAGTGATTTGCAAGAGCGAGAGACCCAGTACTTC.

V gene TRBV5-6 combines with J gene TRBJ1-5, with 9 positions matching TRBD1. Germline-derived CDR1 and CDR2 are SGHDT and YYEEEE. The V and J ends lost 2 bases and 4 bases, in that order; junction bases with no gene match: 1. This CDR3 comprises 14 residues. CDR3 nucleotide sequence: TGTGCCAGCAGCTTCGGGACAGGGAATCAGCCCCAGCATTTT. Translating gives CASSFGTGNQPQHF. Looking up the rest from reference TRBV5-6 and TRBJ1-5 gives the full variable domain: DAGVTQSPTHLIKTRGQQVTLRCSPKSGHDTVSWYQQALGQGPQFIFQYYEEEERQRGNFPDRFSGHQFPNYSSELNVNALLLGDSALYLCASSFGTGNQPQHFGDGTRLSIL.

V usage is TRBV6-8 and J usage is TRBJ1-1, with TRBD1 as a possible D gene (6 bases). CDR3 size: 13 residues. Germline V gives CDR1 MNHGY, CDR2 SAAAGT. Trimming pared 7 bases from V and 5 bases from J, leaving 14 bases between. The CDR3 DNA sequence: TGTGCCAGCAAGCGAGGGGGATGGACTGAAGCTTTCTTT. This codes for CASKRGGWTEAFF.

This clonotype has just a few counts. The chain joins TRBV7-9 to TRBJ2-1, with D perhaps assigned TRBD1 or TRBD2 (5 bases each). Trimming took 4 bases from V and 1 from J, leaving 23 bases between them. This CDR3 comprises 19 residues. Germline assignment: CDR1 SEHNR and CDR2 FQNEAQ (reference sequence). CDR3 loop: CASSSSGPQGGFSYNEQFF. The DNA of the CDR3 is TGTGCCAGCAGCTCCAGTGGACCCCAGGGCGGGTTTTCCTACAATGAGCAGTTCTTC. The complete variable domain, with remaining parts taken from reference TRBV7-9 and TRBJ2-1, reads DTGVSQNPRHKITKRGQNVTFRCDPISEHNRLYWYRQTLGQGPEFLTYFQNEAQLEKSRLLSDRFSAERPKGSFSTLEIQRTEQGDSAMYLCASSSSGPQGGFSYNEQFFGPGTRLTVL.

The J gene is TRBJ2-3, the V gene TRBV4-3; possibly TRBD2 for D (6 bases). Deletions cut 0 bases from V and 1 base from J, with 14 bases between. The length of the CDR3 is 17 residues. The germline gives CDR1 LGHNA, CDR2 YSLEER. This chain's CDR3 is CASSQETVASGTDTQYF. CDR3 DNA: TGCGCCAGCAGCCAAGAGACGGTAGCTAGCGGCACAGATACGCAGTATTTT.

In its sample, this clonotype was seen a few times. The J gene is TRBJ2-1, the V gene TRBV4-1; D gene uncertain. Trimming left V 7 bases short and J 0 bases short, with 13 bases between. CDR1 is MGHRA, CDR2 YSYEKL, per germline. The CDR3 is 15 amino acids. As DNA, the CDR3 is TGCGCCAGCAAGCCGGCGGTAAGCTCCTACAATGAGCAGTTCTTC. Residues: CASKPAVSSYNEQFF.

This clonotype was seen more than once but under ten times. The V and J genes are TRBV20-1 and TRBJ1-6; TRBD1 aligns across 7 bases. The CDR3 contains 14 residues. V lost 8 bases and J lost 6; bases outside the gene matches: 10. Per the germline V gene, CDR1 is DFQATT and CDR2 is SNEGSKA (reference sequence). CDR3: CSTFRPGGNSPLHF. As DNA, the CDR3 is TGCAGTACCTTCCGACCAGGGGGTAATTCACCCCTCCACTTT.

There are a few counts of this clonotype. V is TRBV7-9 and J is TRBJ1-1; D might be TRBD1 (5 bases). From germline, CDR1 is SEHNR and CDR2 FQNEAQ (reference sequence). Between the trimmed V and J ends, which lost 4 bases and 6 bases, there was a span of 15 bases. The CDR3 runs to 14 residues. CDR3 in amino acids: CASSSYGGEAEAFF. In nucleotides, the CDR3 is TGTGCCAGCAGCTCCTACGGGGGAGAGGCTGAAGCTTTCTTT.

This clonotype was observed a handful of times. The rearrangement uses TRBV4-1 and TRBJ1-3; unclear D gene. Germline loops: CDR1 MGHRA, CDR2 YSYEKL. V was cut by 4 bases and J by 1 base, with 11 bases left in between. This CDR3 spans 15 amino acids. In DNA, the CDR3 is TGCGCCAGCAGCCGCCTTCCGTGGTCTGGAAACACCATATATTTT. This encodes CASSRLPWSGNTIYF.

The chain couples TRBV20-1 to TRBJ2-1; 8 bases are a match to TRBD2. Germline values: CDR1 DFQATT, CDR2 SNEGSKA (reference sequence). CDR3 size: 14 residues. CDR3 DNA sequence: TGCAGCCGGGGGCTAGCGGGCTCCAGGAATGAGCAGTTCTTC. Its translation is CSRGLAGSRNEQFF.

This clonotype occurred many times. The rearrangement uses TRBV7-9 and TRBJ2-1, with 8 bases matching TRBD2. Trimming at V came to 5 bases and at J to 3 bases, leaving 6 bases not matched to a gene. This CDR3 has 15 residues. Germline V gene sequence: CDR1 SEHNR, CDR2 FQNEAQ (reference sequence). Here the CDR3 DNA reads TGTGCCAGCAGCCCGAGCGGGGGAAACTACAATGAGCAGTTCTTC. Its protein product is CASSPSGGNYNEQFF.

The chain is built from TRBV7-7 and TRBJ2-7; 11 bases agree with TRBD2. The CDR3 runs to 19 residues. Trimming took 5 bases from V and 5 from J; bases not matched to a gene: 20. The germline V gene has CDR1 SSHAT and CDR2 FNYEAQ (reference sequence). As DNA, the CDR3 is TGTGCCAGCAGCCCCCTTAGCTGGCCGGGACTAGCGGACGAGAACGAGCAGTACTTC. It specifies CASSPLSWPGLADENEQYF.

The chain combines TRBV28 with TRBJ2-7; a possible D gene is TRBD1 (6 bases). Germline V CDR1 and CDR2: MDHEN, SYDVKM. Trimming cost V 5 bases and J 8 bases, with 19 bases left between them. This CDR3 comprises 14 residues. CDR3 region: CASSPQGQGYKQYF. DNA of the CDR3: TGTGCCAGCAGTCCCCAGGGACAAGGGTACAAGCAGTACTTC. The full variable domain, in which reference TRBV28 and TRBJ2-7 provide the parts outside the CDR3, is DVKVTQSSRYLVKRTGEKVFLECVQDMDHENMFWYRQDPGLGLRLIYFSYDVKMKEKGDIPEGYSVSREKKERFSLILESASTNQTSMYLCASSPQGQGYKQYFGPGTRLTVT.

This clonotype was counted ten times or more. This chain links TRBV7-2 with TRBJ2-5; maybe TRBD1 (5 bases). V dropped 2 bases and J dropped 4 bases, with 11 bases sitting between them. Germline V CDR1 and CDR2: SGHTA, FQGNSA. The CDR3 is made up of 14 amino acids. The CDR3 DNA follows: TGTGCCAGCAGCTTATTTGGTAGGGGAGAGACCCAGTACTTC. Translation gives CASSLFGRGETQYF.

The chain is built from TRBV7-2 and TRBJ2-7; 11 nucleotides align to TRBD2. Looked up from germline, CDR1 is SGHTA and CDR2 is FQGNSA. The CDR3 sequence is 14 residues long. This CDR3 is CASSIAGGPYEQYV. Written as DNA, the CDR3 is TGTGCCAGCAGCATAGCGGGGGGGCCGTACGAGCAGTACGTC.

This clonotype occurred a few times. V gene TRBV7-2 combines with J gene TRBJ1-5; the match to TRBD1 covers 7 bases. The germline V gene encodes CDR1 SGHTA and CDR2 FQGNSA. After removal of 5 bases from V and 3 bases from J, the junction contained 4 bases not matched to a gene. CDR3 size: 14 residues. DNA for the CDR3: TGTGCCAGCAGCCTGACAGGGAACAATCAGCCCCAGCATTTT. This gives the protein CASSLTGNNQPQHF.

The chain employs TRBV9 and TRBJ2-3, with unresolved D. Trimming left V 6 bases short and J 0 bases short, with 8 bases between. CDR3 length equals 13 residues. Germline loops: CDR1 SGDLS, CDR2 YYNGEE. This CDR3 is CASTPRSTDTQYF. In DNA, the CDR3 is TGTGCCAGCACCCCCAGGAGCACAGATACGCAGTATTTT.

The rearrangement joins TRBV29-1 to TRBJ2-7, with D possibly TRBD2 on 7 matching bases. This CDR3 is 12 amino acids long. Germline V gene sequence: CDR1 SQVTM, CDR2 ANQGSEA. Trimming pared 7 bases from V and 2 bases from J, leaving 12 bases between. CDR3 coding DNA: TGCAGCGCGGCGGGGGCTACCTACGAGCAGTACTTC. Amino acid sequence: CSAAGATYEQYF.